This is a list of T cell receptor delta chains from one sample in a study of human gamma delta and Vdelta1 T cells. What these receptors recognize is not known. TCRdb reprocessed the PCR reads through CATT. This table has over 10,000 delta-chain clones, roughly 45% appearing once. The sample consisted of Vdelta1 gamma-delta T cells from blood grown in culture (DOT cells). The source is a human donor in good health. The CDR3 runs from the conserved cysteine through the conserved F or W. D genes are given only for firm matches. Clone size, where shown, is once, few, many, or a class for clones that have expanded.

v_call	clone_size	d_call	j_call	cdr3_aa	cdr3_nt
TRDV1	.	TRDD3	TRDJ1	CALGEHYNLGILGTDKLIF	TGTGCTCTTGGGGAACACTACAATCTTGGGATACTGGGCACCGATAAACTCATCTTT
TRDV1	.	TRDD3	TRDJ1	CALAISYRGYDGRYTDKLIF	TGTGCTCTTGCGATTTCCTACCGGGGATACGATGGCCGATACACCGATAAACTCATCTTT
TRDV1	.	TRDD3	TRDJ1	CALGELALGLPWGIRGSSTDKLIF	TGTGCTCTTGGGGAACTAGCGCTCGGCCTACCCTGGGGGATACGAGGATCTAGCACCGATAAACTCATCTTT
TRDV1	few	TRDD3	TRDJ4	CALGAAERVLGDTGMDARPLIF	TGTGCTCTTGGGGCTGCCGAAAGGGTACTGGGGGATACCGGCATGGACGCCAGACCCCTGATCTTT
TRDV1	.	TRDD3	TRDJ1	CALGELSPSYFSGGYQTYTDKLIF	TGTGCTCTTGGGGAACTATCCCCTTCCTACTTCTCTGGGGGATACCAAACGTACACCGATAAACTCATCTTT
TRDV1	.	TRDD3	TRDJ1	CALGVPRLGDVRNTDKLIF	TGTGCTCTTGGGGTCCCCCGTTTGGGGGACGTGCGAAACACCGATAAACTCATCTTT
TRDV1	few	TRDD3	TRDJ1	CALGEPRFPHHGTGGYAVIGSGTDKLIF	TGTGCTCTTGGGGAACCGCGGTTTCCCCACCACGGTACTGGGGGATACGCAGTAATTGGATCGGGCACCGATAAACTCATCTTT
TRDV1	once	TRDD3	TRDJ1	CALGELSSYWGGIDRTDKLIF	TGTGCTCTTGGGGAACTTTCGTCCTACTGGGGGGGTATAGACCGCACCGATAAACTCATCTTT
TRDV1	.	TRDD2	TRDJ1	CALGDAIPTLSGYHKLIF	TGTGCTCTTGGGGATGCAATTCCTACTTTGAGTGGTTACCATAAACTCATCTTT
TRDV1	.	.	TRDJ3	CALGEPQTSRYFTRQMFF	TGTGCTCTTGGGGAACCACAAACTTCCCGTTATTTCACCCGACAGATGTTTTTC
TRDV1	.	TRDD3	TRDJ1	CALGETTPDWDTPFADKLIF	TGTGCTCTTGGGGAGACTACTCCAGACTGGGATACGCCGTTCGCCGATAAACTCATCTTT
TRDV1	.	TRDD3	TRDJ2	CALGELYPLFPTTGGYPQLFF	TGTGCTCTTGGGGAACTATATCCCCTATTCCCCACTACTGGGGGATACCCACAACTCTTCTTT
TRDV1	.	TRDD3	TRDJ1	CALGELLPTGLGDICGLIF	TGTGCTCTTGGGGAACTATTGCCTACAGGTCTGGGGGATATTTGTGGACTCATCTTT
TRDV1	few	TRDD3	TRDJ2	CALVGRLGDSHSSMTAQLFF	TGTGCTCTTGTTGGCCGACTGGGGGATAGCCACTCATCTATGACAGCACAACTCTTCTTT
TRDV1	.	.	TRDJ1	CALGDSVGCFTDKLIF	TGTGCTCTTGGGGACTCGGTGGGGTGTTTCACCGATAAACTCATCTTT
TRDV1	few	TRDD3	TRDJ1	CALGELPSLVLGDDTDKLIF	TGTGCTCTTGGGGAACTACCTTCTCTAGTACTGGGGGACGACACCGATAAACTCATCTTT
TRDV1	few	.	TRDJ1	CALGERPNLPKVYTDKLIF	TGTGCTCTTGGGGAACGGCCGAATCTCCCTAAGGTATACACCGATAAACTCATCTTT
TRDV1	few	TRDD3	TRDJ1	CALGDPPFLLGDRKETDKLIF	TGTGCTCTTGGGGACCCTCCCTTCCTACTGGGGGATAGAAAGGAGACCGATAAACTCATCTTT
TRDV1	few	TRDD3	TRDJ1	CALGELRGGSPYTDKLIF	TGTGCTCTTGGGGAACTTCGGGGGGGATCACCGTACACCGATAAACTCATCTTT
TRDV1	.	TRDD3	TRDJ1	CALGLQQAGGSSRPTDKLIF	TGTGCTCTTGGGCTTCAACAGGCTGGGGGTTCTTCACGTCCTACCGATAAACTCATCTTT
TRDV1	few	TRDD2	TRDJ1	CALGEQRPSYVSGGLTDKLIF	TGTGCTCTTGGGGAACAACGGCCTTCCTACGTTTCTGGGGGTCTCACCGATAAACTCATCTTT
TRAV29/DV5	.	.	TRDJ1	CAAIIGGPYTDKLIF	TGTGCAGCCATTATTGGGGGCCCTTACACCGATAAACTCATCTTT
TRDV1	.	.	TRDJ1	CALGQTYHPLGLAWKLIF	TGTGCTCTTGGCCAGACCTACCACCCCCTGGGTTTGGCCTGGAAACTCATCTTT
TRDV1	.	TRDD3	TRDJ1	CALLPGGGGYARTTPHLPHTDKLIF	TGTGCTCTTTTACCTGGTGGTGGGGGATACGCGCGTACAACTCCCCACCTCCCCCACACCGATAAACTCATCTTT
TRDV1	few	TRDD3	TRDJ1	CALGEPERPGGYTDKLIF	TGTGCTCTTGGGGAACCAGAGCGGCCTGGGGGGTACACCGATAAACTCATCTTT
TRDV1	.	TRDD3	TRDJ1	CALGELSLALAWGPKNTDKLIF	TGTGCTCTTGGGGAACTCTCCCTTGCCCTAGCCTGGGGGCCAAAGAACACCGATAAACTCATCTTT
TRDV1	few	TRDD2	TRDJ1	CALGEYRGSFLRGGDTDKLIF	TGTGCTCTTGGGGAATATAGAGGGTCCTTCCTACGTGGGGGAGACACCGATAAACTCATCTTT
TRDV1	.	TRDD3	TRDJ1	CALGAPWGGIRVRTDKLIF	TGTGCTCTTGGGGCCCCCTGGGGGGGGATACGCGTTAGGACCGATAAACTCATCTTT
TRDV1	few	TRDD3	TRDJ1	CALGEPNLRPPYGDTGGYEGADGKLIF	TGTGCTCTTGGGGAACCCAACCTTCGGCCGCCGTACGGCGATACTGGGGGATACGAGGGGGCCGATGGTAAACTCATCTTT
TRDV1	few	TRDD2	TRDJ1	CALGELGTLPTSTGHYTDKLIF	TGTGCTCTTGGGGAACTAGGGACCCTTCCTACGTCCACTGGGCATTACACCGATAAACTCATCTTT
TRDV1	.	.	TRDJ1	CALGDLLPRFGGSYTDKLIF	TGTGCTCTTGGGGACCTACTCCCCCGTTTTGGGGGTTCGTACACCGATAAACTCATCTTT
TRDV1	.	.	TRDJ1	CALGGRTGPSDKLIF	TGTGCTCTGGGGGGCCGTACTGGACCCTCCGATAAACTCATCTTT
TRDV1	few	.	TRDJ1	CALGELGSLRYSDKLIF	TGTGCTCTTGGGGAACTAGGCTCCCTCCGGTACTCCGATAAACTCATCTTT
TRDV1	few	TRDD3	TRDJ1	CALGEIIPGWGTYTDKLIF	TGTGCTCTTGGGGAGATTATCCCGGGCTGGGGGACGTACACCGATAAACTCATCTTT
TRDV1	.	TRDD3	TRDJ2	CALGGGSPRDPWGIMGALTAQLFF	TGTGCTCTTGGGGGGGGATCTCCCAGGGACCCGTGGGGGATTATGGGGGCTTTGACAGCACAACTCTTCTTT
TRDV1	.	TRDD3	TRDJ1	CALYFLPGGYMKYTDKLIF	TGTGCTCTCTACTTCCTCCCTGGGGGATACATGAAGTACACCGATAAACTCATCTTT
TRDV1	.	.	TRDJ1	CALGELRLEPSQGGNTDKLIF	TGTGCTCTTGGGGAACTACGACTGGAGCCCAGCCAGGGGGGAAACACCGATAAACTCATCTTT
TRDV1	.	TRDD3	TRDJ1	CALGELHPGGYSIGKLIF	TGTGCTCTTGGGGAACTTCACCCTGGGGGATACTCAATCGGTAAACTCATCTTT
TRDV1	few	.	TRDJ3	CALGTREGGIRPNSLGDSSWDTRQMFF	TGTGCTCTTGGGACCCGAGAAGGGGGGATCCGGCCAAATAGTCTGGGGGACAGCTCCTGGGACACCCGACAGATGTTTTTC
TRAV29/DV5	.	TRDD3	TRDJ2	CAASYYALNVVVAELLGATQLFF	TGTGCAGCAAGCTACTATGCCCTTAACGTGGTGGTTGCGGAGTTACTGGGGGCAACACAACTCTTCTTT
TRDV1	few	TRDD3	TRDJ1	CALGERVLQLGINTDKLIF	TGTGCTCTTGGGGAACGGGTTCTCCAACTGGGGATTAACACCGATAAACTCATCTTT
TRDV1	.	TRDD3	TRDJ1	CALGEPLALRSTGGYADDKLIF	TGTGCTCTTGGGGAACCACTTGCCTTACGATCGACTGGGGGATACGCTGACGATAAACTCATCTTT
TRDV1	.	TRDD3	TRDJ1	CALGELVSRSGGYLDKLIF	TGTGCTCTTGGGGAACTAGTTTCTCGCTCGGGGGGATACTTAGATAAACTCATCTTT
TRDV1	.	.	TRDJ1	CALWEPAYTDKLIF	TGTGCTCTTTGGGAGCCTGCCTACACCGATAAACTCATCTTT
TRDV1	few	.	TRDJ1	CALGEFTFLPGDTSLTDKLIF	TGTGCTCTTGGGGAATTTACCTTCCTACCGGGGGATACCTCTCTTACCGATAAACTCATCTTT
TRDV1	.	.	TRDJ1	CALGESWCPYTDKLIF	TGTGCTCTTGGGGAATCATGGTGTCCGTACACCGATAAACTCATCTTT
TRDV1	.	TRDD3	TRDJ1	CALGELDPDKGGIITDKLIF	TGTGCTCTTGGGGAACTCGACCCTGACAAAGGGGGGATAATCACCGATAAACTCATCTTT
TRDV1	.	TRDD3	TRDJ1	CALGGLPVTGAHRPYTDKLIF	TGTGCTCTTGGGGGTCTTCCCGTCACTGGGGCTCACCGACCGTACACCGATAAACTCATCTTT
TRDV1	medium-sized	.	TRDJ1	CALGELASYDGGEKLIF	TGTGCTCTTGGGGAACTAGCATCCTACGACGGGGGAGAAAAACTCATCTTT
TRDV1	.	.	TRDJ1	CALGERNPPWGKYTDKLIF	TGTGCTCTTGGGGAACGTAACCCGCCCTGGGGCAAGTACACCGATAAACTCATCTTT
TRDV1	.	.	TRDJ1	CALGAHNLSPHYTDKLIF	TGTGCTCTTGGGGCACACAACCTAAGTCCCCACTACACCGATAAACTCATCTTT
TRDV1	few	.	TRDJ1	CALGERFLGEGPRFKLIF	TGTGCTCTTGGGGAACGTTTTTTGGGAGAGGGGCCACGTTTTAAACTCATCTTT
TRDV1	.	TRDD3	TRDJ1	CALGEGPITGGWESGKLIF	TGTGCTCTTGGGGAAGGCCCCATTACTGGGGGATGGGAGTCCGGTAAACTCATCTTT
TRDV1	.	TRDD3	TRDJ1	CALGTTFVLGDNTDKLIF	TGTGCTCTTGGGACTACCTTCGTACTGGGGGATAATACCGATAAACTCATCTTT
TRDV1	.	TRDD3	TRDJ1	CALGEFPILGDTPDKLIF	TGTGCTCTTGGGGAATTTCCTATCCTGGGGGATACGCCCGATAAACTCATCTTT
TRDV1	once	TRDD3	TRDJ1	CALGESHGWILGEYTDKLIF	TGTGCTCTTGGGGAGTCCCACGGATGGATACTGGGGGAATACACCGATAAACTCATCTTT
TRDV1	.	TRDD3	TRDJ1	CALTLSSGGYADKLIF	TGTGCTCTTACGTTGTCCTCAGGTGGATACGCCGATAAACTCATCTTT